This is a list of T cell receptor beta chains from one sample in a study of shared clonotypes between healthy human individuals. Clones were read by immunoSEQ multiplex PCR, and TCRdb kept only the in-frame ones, dropping some. The sample includes 1.5 million to 2.5 million clones, less than 95% of them seen just once. The sequenced sample was naive CD8+ T cells sorted from blood. These receptors were taken from a man between 18 and 29 years old in good health. The CDR3 runs from the conserved cysteine through the conserved F or W. D genes are given only for firm matches. Size is omitted from some rows. Given values are once, few, many or a class for expanded clones.

v_call: TRBV10-3
clone_size: -
d_call: TRBD2
j_call: TRBJ2-1
cdr3_nt: TGTGCCATCAACGCCGGGACTACCCACTCTTACAATGAGCAGTTCTTC
cdr3_aa: CAINAGTTHSYNEQFF

v_call: TRBV9
clone_size: -
d_call: -
j_call: TRBJ1-5
cdr3_nt: TGTGCCAGCAGCGGAACCAGGCGGGCTAGGAATTCTTCAGATCAGCCCCAGCATTTT
cdr3_aa: CASSGTRRARNSSDQPQHF

v_call: TRBV19
clone_size: -
d_call: -
j_call: TRBJ2-5
cdr3_nt: TGTGCCAGTAGTATAGGAGCGAGCGGGTGGGAGACCCAGTACTTC
cdr3_aa: CASSIGASGWETQYF

v_call: TRBV19
clone_size: -
d_call: TRBD1
j_call: TRBJ2-5
cdr3_nt: TGTGCCAGTAGTATGGGACAGGGTAAGACCCAGTACTTC
cdr3_aa: CASSMGQGKTQYF

v_call: TRBV6-4
clone_size: -
d_call: -
j_call: TRBJ2-7
cdr3_nt: TGTGCCAGCAGTGTGGGCGGGGACGAGTACTTC
cdr3_aa: CASSVGGDEYF

v_call: TRBV11-2
clone_size: once
d_call: -
j_call: TRBJ2-3
cdr3_nt: TGTGCCAGCAGCTTAGTGTTAGGCAGGGTGGCAGATACGCAGTATTTT
cdr3_aa: CASSLVLGRVADTQYF

v_call: TRBV6-5
clone_size: -
d_call: -
j_call: TRBJ2-1
cdr3_nt: TGTGCCAGCAGTGTGGATTCCTACAATGAGCAGTTCTTC
cdr3_aa: CASSVDSYNEQFF

v_call: TRBV4-3
clone_size: -
d_call: TRBD1
j_call: TRBJ1-4
cdr3_nt: TGCGCCAGCAGCCGGTTGACAGGGGAAAGTGAAAAACTGTTTTTT
cdr3_aa: CASSRLTGESEKLFF

v_call: TRBV10-1
clone_size: -
d_call: TRBD1
j_call: TRBJ2-7
cdr3_nt: TGCGCCAGCACCCCGGACAGGGCCGTAAACTACGAGCAGTACTTC
cdr3_aa: CASTPDRAVNYEQYF

v_call: TRBV4-1
clone_size: -
d_call: -
j_call: TRBJ1-4
cdr3_nt: TGCGCCAGCAGCCAAGGCTTGCCGGCAGGGCTGGCAACTAATGAAAAACTGTTTTTT
cdr3_aa: CASSQGLPAGLATNEKLFF

v_call: TRBV4-3
clone_size: -
d_call: -
j_call: TRBJ1-4
cdr3_nt: TGCGCCAGCAGCCAAGATATGGAGGAAAAACTGTTTTTT
cdr3_aa: CASSQDMEEKLFF

v_call: TRBV4-3
clone_size: -
d_call: -
j_call: TRBJ2-1
cdr3_nt: TGCGCCAGCAGCCAAGGGACGGCCGCATACAATGAGCAGTTCTTC
cdr3_aa: CASSQGTAAYNEQFF

v_call: TRBV19
clone_size: -
d_call: -
j_call: TRBJ1-1
cdr3_nt: TGTGCCAGTAGTATCTCGCCGAACACTGAAGCTTTCTTT
cdr3_aa: CASSISPNTEAFF

v_call: TRBV28
clone_size: -
d_call: -
j_call: TRBJ2-2
cdr3_nt: TGTGCCAGCAGTTTGAGGGGGGCCGGGGAGCTGTTTTTT
cdr3_aa: CASSLRGAGELFF

v_call: TRBV2
clone_size: -
d_call: TRBD1
j_call: TRBJ2-7
cdr3_nt: TGTGCCAGCAGTGAAGAGCTTACCGGGACAGGGGTGGACGAGCAGTACTTC
cdr3_aa: CASSEELTGTGVDEQYF

v_call: TRBV14
clone_size: -
d_call: -
j_call: TRBJ2-7
cdr3_nt: TGTGCCAGCAGCCCATCCCCCCTGACAGCCTTCTCCTACGAGCAGTACTTC
cdr3_aa: CASSPSPLTAFSYEQYF

v_call: TRBV13
clone_size: once
d_call: TRBD2
j_call: TRBJ2-3
cdr3_nt: TGTGCCAGCAGCCCCGTAGCGGGAGGAGGTACAGATACGCAGTATTTT
cdr3_aa: CASSPVAGGGTDTQYF

v_call: TRBV4-1
clone_size: few
d_call: -
j_call: TRBJ2-1
cdr3_nt: TGCGCCAGCAGCCCTCTTATGGTAGTGGATGAGCAGTTCTTC
cdr3_aa: CASSPLMVVDEQFF

v_call: TRBV27
clone_size: -
d_call: -
j_call: TRBJ1-1
cdr3_nt: TGTGCCAGCAGTATCCGGACGGGTGAAGCTTTCTTT
cdr3_aa: CASSIRTGEAFF

v_call: TRBV2
clone_size: -
d_call: TRBD2
j_call: TRBJ2-7
cdr3_nt: TGTGCCAGCAACGGGGGAGGGTCCTACGAGCAGTACTTC
cdr3_aa: CASNGGGSYEQYF

v_call: TRBV4-1
clone_size: -
d_call: -
j_call: TRBJ2-5
cdr3_nt: TGCGCCAGCAGCCAAGACCGAGAAGAGACCCAGTACTTC
cdr3_aa: CASSQDREETQYF

v_call: TRBV5-5
clone_size: -
d_call: -
j_call: TRBJ2-1
cdr3_nt: TGTGCCAGCAGCCCGGGTGGCGGGGCCTTTGGGCAGTTCTTC
cdr3_aa: CASSPGGGAFGQFF

v_call: TRBV28
clone_size: -
d_call: -
j_call: TRBJ1-2
cdr3_nt: TGTGCCAGCAGTTCTCTGCCTCATAGGGCTTCCGGCTACACCTTC
cdr3_aa: CASSSLPHRASGYTF

v_call: TRBV10-1
clone_size: -
d_call: TRBD2
j_call: TRBJ2-3
cdr3_nt: TGCGCCAGCAGTGATTTCAGCGGGGGCACAGATACGCAGTATTTT
cdr3_aa: CASSDFSGGTDTQYF

v_call: TRBV5-3
clone_size: -
d_call: -
j_call: TRBJ2-7
cdr3_nt: TGTGCCAGAAGCCTGGGAGGGGGCCGCATTGCCTACGAGCAGTACTTC
cdr3_aa: CARSLGGGRIAYEQYF

v_call: TRBV2
clone_size: -
d_call: -
j_call: TRBJ1-3
cdr3_nt: TGTGCCAGCAGCCCAGACAGAACTGGAAACACCATATATTTT
cdr3_aa: CASSPDRTGNTIYF

v_call: TRBV7-9
clone_size: -
d_call: -
j_call: TRBJ2-2
cdr3_nt: TGTGCCAGCAGCTGGGGTGCGGGGGAGCTGTTTTTT
cdr3_aa: CASSWGAGELFF

v_call: TRBV7-8
clone_size: -
d_call: TRBD1
j_call: TRBJ2-7
cdr3_nt: TGTGCCAGCAGCTTAGGACAGGGGACCTACGAGCAGTACTTC
cdr3_aa: CASSLGQGTYEQYF

v_call: TRBV9
clone_size: -
d_call: TRBD2
j_call: TRBJ2-7
cdr3_nt: TGTGCCAGCAGTCCTCCGACGGGGGGGTCCTACGAGCAGTACTTC
cdr3_aa: CASSPPTGGSYEQYF

v_call: TRBV7-3
clone_size: -
d_call: TRBD2
j_call: TRBJ2-1
cdr3_nt: TGTGCCAGCAGCTTAGGGCTAGCGGGGGACGAGCAGTTCTTC
cdr3_aa: CASSLGLAGDEQFF

v_call: TRBV9
clone_size: -
d_call: TRBD2
j_call: TRBJ2-1
cdr3_nt: TGTGCCAGCAGCGCGGGGCGGGGGGTTTACAATGAGCAGTTCTTC
cdr3_aa: CASSAGRGVYNEQFF

v_call: TRBV7-6
clone_size: -
d_call: TRBD2
j_call: TRBJ2-1
cdr3_nt: TGTGCCAGCAGCGGACTAGCGGGAGAGATTCCCAATGAGCAGTTCTTC
cdr3_aa: CASSGLAGEIPNEQFF

v_call: TRBV4-3
clone_size: -
d_call: TRBD1
j_call: TRBJ2-1
cdr3_nt: TGCGCCAGCAGCCAAGTAATAGGACAGGGGCTCTACAATGAGCAGTTCTTC
cdr3_aa: CASSQVIGQGLYNEQFF

v_call: TRBV30
clone_size: -
d_call: -
j_call: TRBJ2-5
cdr3_nt: TGTGCTCTCGGGGGCACCTCTGGGGAGACCCAGTACTTC
cdr3_aa: CALGGTSGETQYF

v_call: TRBV2
clone_size: -
d_call: -
j_call: TRBJ2-1
cdr3_nt: TGTGCCAGCACTCCCCCTCTCAATGAGCAGTTCTTC
cdr3_aa: CASTPPLNEQFF

v_call: TRBV5-1
clone_size: -
d_call: -
j_call: TRBJ2-3
cdr3_nt: TGCGCCAGCAGCTTGTACTACCCCGGCACAGATACGCAGTATTTT
cdr3_aa: CASSLYYPGTDTQYF

v_call: TRBV5-1
clone_size: -
d_call: -
j_call: TRBJ2-1
cdr3_nt: TGCGCCAGCAGCGCTCCCGGGAATCCCGCCACCTACAATGAGCAGTTCTTC
cdr3_aa: CASSAPGNPATYNEQFF

v_call: TRBV4-1
clone_size: -
d_call: -
j_call: TRBJ1-1
cdr3_nt: TGCGCCAGCAGCCAAGTACAGAGCACTGAAGCTTTCTTT
cdr3_aa: CASSQVQSTEAFF

v_call: TRBV7-2
clone_size: -
d_call: -
j_call: TRBJ2-7
cdr3_nt: TGTGCCAGCAGCTTAGCGGTCGGTAGTCCCTACGAGCAGTACTTC
cdr3_aa: CASSLAVGSPYEQYF

v_call: TRBV29-1
clone_size: once
d_call: -
j_call: TRBJ1-4
cdr3_nt: TGCAGCGTAGAAATGATGCCGGGGCCTAATGAAAAACTGTTTTTT
cdr3_aa: CSVEMMPGPNEKLFF

v_call: TRBV10-3
clone_size: -
d_call: -
j_call: TRBJ2-1
cdr3_nt: TGTGCCATCAGTGAGGGGGAGGTGAGCTCCTACAATGAGCAGTTCTTC
cdr3_aa: CAISEGEVSSYNEQFF

v_call: TRBV9
clone_size: -
d_call: -
j_call: TRBJ1-1
cdr3_nt: TGTGCCAGCAGCGTAGGAGGGTCCGGGGCTGAAGCTTTCTTT
cdr3_aa: CASSVGGSGAEAFF

v_call: TRBV27
clone_size: -
d_call: -
j_call: TRBJ2-3
cdr3_nt: TGTGCCAGCAGTCCGTGGCCAGGGAGGACAGATACGCAGTATTTT
cdr3_aa: CASSPWPGRTDTQYF

v_call: TRBV6-5
clone_size: few
d_call: -
j_call: TRBJ2-2
cdr3_nt: TGTGCCAGCACTTGGGCGGGGCCCACCGGGGAGCTGTTTTTT
cdr3_aa: CASTWAGPTGELFF

v_call: TRBV29-1
clone_size: once
d_call: TRBD1
j_call: TRBJ2-6
cdr3_nt: TGCAGCGTACAGGGGGTTAGCTCTGGGGCCAACGTCCTGACTTTC
cdr3_aa: CSVQGVSSGANVLTF

v_call: TRBV4-3
clone_size: -
d_call: -
j_call: TRBJ1-1
cdr3_nt: TGCGCCAGCAGCCAAGACGGGCCCTCTTACGAAGACACTGAAGCTTTCTTT
cdr3_aa: CASSQDGPSYEDTEAFF

v_call: TRBV11-2
clone_size: -
d_call: -
j_call: TRBJ1-4
cdr3_nt: TGTGCCAGCAGCTTGAATGTGGGTAATGAAAAACTGTTTTTT
cdr3_aa: CASSLNVGNEKLFF

v_call: TRBV2
clone_size: -
d_call: -
j_call: TRBJ1-6
cdr3_nt: TGTGCCAGCAGTGATTATAATTCACCCCTCCACTTT
cdr3_aa: CASSDYNSPLHF

v_call: TRBV9
clone_size: -
d_call: -
j_call: TRBJ1-6
cdr3_nt: TGTGCCAGCAGCGTAGGGGGCCCAGGGAATTCACCCCTCCACTTT
cdr3_aa: CASSVGGPGNSPLHF

v_call: TRBV13
clone_size: -
d_call: -
j_call: TRBJ2-5
cdr3_nt: TGTGCCAGCAGCTTGAACCATCAAGAGACCCAGTACTTC
cdr3_aa: CASSLNHQETQYF

v_call: TRBV27
clone_size: -
d_call: -
j_call: TRBJ2-7
cdr3_nt: TGTGCCAGCAGGCTCACGGACAACTACGAGCAGTACTTC
cdr3_aa: CASRLTDNYEQYF

v_call: TRBV18
clone_size: -
d_call: TRBD1
j_call: TRBJ2-7
cdr3_nt: TGTGCCAGCTCACCACGAGACAGGGGGACCCCCTACGAGCAGTACTTC
cdr3_aa: CASSPRDRGTPYEQYF

v_call: TRBV6-4
clone_size: -
d_call: -
j_call: TRBJ2-7
cdr3_nt: TGTGCCAGCAGATTGGGACGCAGGTGGGGAATTAGCTCCTACGAGCAGTACTTC
cdr3_aa: CASRLGRRWGISSYEQYF